The entry that follows covers one T cell receptor (beta chain) sequence. Antigen specificity is unknown. The method was immunoSEQ multiplex PCR; TCRdb's version includes in-frame clones alone and lacks a portion of them. The sample includes more than 500,000 clones, approximately 95% of them seen just once. This specimen belongs to a study of shared clonotypes between healthy human individuals. Whole-study context: Ranging from 18 to 49 in age, donors were two women and a few men.

Per germline, CDR1 MNHEY and CDR2 SMNVEV (reference sequence). This CDR3 spans 13 amino acids. Trimming removed 8 bases at V and 0 bases at J, with 10 bases between. Study observations and caveats: Depth was large, yet rarefaction showed that sorted-subset sequencing was incomplete. Generally, naive subsets (rather than memory subsets) showed larger estimated richness. A few donors held about 4.6% of naive CD4 clonotypes in common.

Selected positively for CCR7 and CD45RO-negative, naive CD8 cells excluded terminally differentiated effector memory CD45RA+ cells. The sample consisted of naive CD8+ T cells sorted from blood. This receptor was identified in a woman aged 25 to 39 in good health. The rearrangement uses TRBV27 and TRBJ1-1; D possibly corresponds to TRBD1 (5 bases). CDR3 region: CASVGGLNTEAFF. The CDR3 DNA reads TGTGCCAGCGTGGGGGGACTGAACACTGAAGCTTTCTTT.